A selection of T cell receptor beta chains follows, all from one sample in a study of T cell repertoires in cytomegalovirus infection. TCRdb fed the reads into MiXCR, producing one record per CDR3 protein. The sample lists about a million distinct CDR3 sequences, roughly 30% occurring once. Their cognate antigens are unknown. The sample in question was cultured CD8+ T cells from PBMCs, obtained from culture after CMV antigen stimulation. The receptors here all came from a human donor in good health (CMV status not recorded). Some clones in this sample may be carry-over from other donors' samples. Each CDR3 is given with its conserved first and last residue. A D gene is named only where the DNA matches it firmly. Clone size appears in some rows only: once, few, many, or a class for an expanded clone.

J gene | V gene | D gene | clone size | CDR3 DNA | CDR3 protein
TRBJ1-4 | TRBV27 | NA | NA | TGTGCCAGCAGTTTATCCCGGCAGGAGAATGAAAAACTGTTTTTT | CASSLSRQENEKLFF
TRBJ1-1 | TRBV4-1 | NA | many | TGTGCCAGCAGTCAGGGACAATCGAACACTGAAGCTTTCTTT | CASSQGQSNTEAFF
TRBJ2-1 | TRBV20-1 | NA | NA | TGCAGTGCTAGATATTTGGCGGGGGCAGTTAATGAGCAGTTCTTC | CSARYLAGAVNEQFF
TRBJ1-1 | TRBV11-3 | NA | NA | TGTGCCAACAGCCCGGCCGGAGAGGGCGACACTGAAGCTTTCTTT | CANSPAGEGDTEAFF
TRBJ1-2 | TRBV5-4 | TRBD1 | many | TGTGCCAGCCTCGACCTCGGACAGGGGAGAGATGGCTACACCTTC | CASLDLGQGRDGYTF
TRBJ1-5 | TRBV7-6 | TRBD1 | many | TGTGCCAGCAGCTTAGATGCAGGGGGCATATATCAGCCCCAGCATTTT | CASSLDAGGIYQPQHF
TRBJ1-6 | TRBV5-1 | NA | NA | TGCGCCAGCAGCACCGGGGCCCTTAATTCACCCCTCCACTTT | CASSTGALNSPLHF
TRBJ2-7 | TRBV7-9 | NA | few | TGTGCCAGCAGCCCCCCGTTTAGCTCCTACGAGCAGTACTTC | CASSPPFSSYEQYF
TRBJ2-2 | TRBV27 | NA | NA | TGTGCCAGCAGTTTACGGCCCACCGGGGAGCTGTTTTTT | CASSLRPTGELFF
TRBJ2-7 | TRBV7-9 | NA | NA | TGTGCCAGCAGCCCAAGGGGGGGAATATACTCCTACGAGCAGTACTTC | CASSPRGGIYSYEQYF
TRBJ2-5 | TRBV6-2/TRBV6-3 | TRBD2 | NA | TGTGCCAGCAGTCCCTTAGTGGGACTAGCACAAGAGACCCAGTACTTC | CASSPLVGLAQETQYF
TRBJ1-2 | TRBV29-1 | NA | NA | TGCAGCGTTGATGACGGCTCTAACTATGGCTACACCTTC | CSVDDGSNYGYTF
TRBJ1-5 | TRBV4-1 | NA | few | TGCGCCAGCAGCCAAGAGGAATCCTGGACAGATATTTTTAGTCGCAATCAGCCCCAGCATTTT | CASSQEESWTDIFSRNQPQHF
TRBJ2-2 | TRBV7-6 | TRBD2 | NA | TGTGCCAGCAGCCCGGGAGGGACTGGGGCCGGGGAGCTGTTTTTT | CASSPGGTGAGELFF
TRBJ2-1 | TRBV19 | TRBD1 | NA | TGTGCCAGTACCTCGGCCGGGACAGGGCTTTGGAATGAGCAGTTCTTC | CASTSAGTGLWNEQFF
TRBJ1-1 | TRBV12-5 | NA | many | TGTGCTAGTGTCCTTTCGCAGGGATTCACTGAAGCTTTCTTT | CASVLSQGFTEAFF
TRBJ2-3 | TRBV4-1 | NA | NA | TGCGCCAGCAGCCAAGCTTATGGGGGTACAGATACGCAGTATTTT | CASSQAYGGTDTQYF
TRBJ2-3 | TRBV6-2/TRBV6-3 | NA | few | TGTGCCAGCAGTTCCATGGGGTCGGGCGCAGATACGCAGTATTTT | CASSSMGSGADTQYF
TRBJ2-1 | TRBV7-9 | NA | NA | TGTGCCAGCAGACCCCCGGTCGCTGAGCAGTTCTTC | CASRPPVAEQFF
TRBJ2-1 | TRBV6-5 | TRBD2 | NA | TGTGCCAGCACCCAGTGGCCTAGCGGGGGGTTGAATGAGCAGTTCTTC | CASTQWPSGGLNEQFF
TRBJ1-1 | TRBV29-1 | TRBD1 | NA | TGCAGCGTTGATTTTGCAGGGGGAGCTTTCTTT | CSVDFAGGAFF
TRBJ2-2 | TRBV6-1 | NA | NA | TGTGCCTCGCTTCGGGATCCCAACACCGGGGAGCTGTTTTTT | CASLRDPNTGELFF